One sample yielded the 30 T cell receptor beta chains listed below, sequenced in a study of Graves' ophthalmopathy and Graves' hyperthyroidism. Amplified TCR beta CDR3 regions were obtained using RNA transcripts as template. The workflow started with a first-round RT-PCR run with HTBI primers and then moved on to a second-round multiplex PCR. MiXCR was run by TCRdb on the multiplex PCR reads, yielding one entry per CDR3 protein. The sample shows under 400,000 distinct CDR3 sequences, 15% to 20% of them seen only once. Sequenced sample: peripheral blood. The receptors originated from an adult man with Graves' ophthalmopathy.

Comment on this clonotype: One end of the junction varies from germline; a read error may be responsible. The rearrangement links TRBV6-5 to TRBJ1-2; D ambiguous. The germline V gene has CDR1 MNHEY and CDR2 SVGAGI. This CDR3 has 17 residues. The CDR3 bases are TGTGCCAGCAGTTACTCGATAAGAGAGGGCTTGTCGAAAGGCTACAACTTC. Its protein is CASSYSIREGLSKGYNF.

This clonotype was recorded many times. This rearrangement joins TRBV9 to TRBJ1-3; tentative D call: TRBD1 (5 bases). Germline V gene lookup returns CDR1 SGDLS and CDR2 YYNGEE. V shed 0 bases and J shed 3 bases, with 10 bases lying between them. This CDR3 is built from 15 residues. The CDR3 DNA follows: TGTGCCAGCAGCGTAGGGACAACAAGTGGAAACACCATATATTTT. Protein: CASSVGTTSGNTIYF.

This clonotype was seen repeatedly, ten times or more. J is TRBJ2-7 and V is TRBV2; a weak D match, TRBD1 (5 bases). Trimming left V 5 bases short and J 3 bases short, with 11 bases between. This CDR3 has 13 amino acids. Looked up from germline, CDR1 is SNHLY and CDR2 is FYNNEI. CDR3 bases: TGTGCCAGCAGTCGCGAAACAGGCTACGAGCAGTACTTC. It is translated as CASSRETGYEQYF.

This clonotype has ten or more counts. This chain connects TRBV6-2 or TRBV6-3 to TRBJ2-7, with 8 bases aligning to TRBD2. Germline CDR1 MNHEY, CDR2 SVGEGT. CDR3 length equals 13 residues. Losses at the gene ends were 5 bases for V and 6 bases for J; bases not matched to a gene: 6. CDR3 sequence: CASSRSGVLEQYF. The CDR3, as DNA: TGTGCCAGCAGTCGTAGCGGGGTGCTCGAGCAGTACTTC.

This clonotype was recorded at least ten times. This chain links TRBV12-3 or TRBV12-4 with TRBJ2-6; D gene ambiguous. The CDR3 sequence is 15 residues long. V lost 6 bases and J lost 0, with 9 bases in between. The CDR3 coding sequence is TGTGCCAGCAGCCCCGAGAGCTCTGGGGCCAACGTCCTGACTTTC. Residues: CASSPESSGANVLTF.

This clonotype has a count of ten or more. The genes are TRBV6-5 and TRBJ2-7, with D maybe TRBD1 (6 bases). Trimming took 4 bases from V and 6 from J, leaving 13 bases between them. The germline CDR1 and CDR2 sequences are MNHEY and SVGAGI. The CDR3 totals 13 residues. CDR3 sequence: CASSFTGLREQYF. The CDR3 DNA reads TGTGCCAGCAGTTTCACAGGGCTGCGCGAGCAGTACTTC.

This clonotype came up many times. V usage is TRBV6-1 and J usage is TRBJ2-7; D is perhaps TRBD2 (5 bases). The CDR3 has 15 residues. V gave up 8 bases and J gave up 0 bases, with 17 bases separating them. CDR1 MNHNS and CDR2 SASEGT come from the germline V gene. The CDR3 nucleotides read TGTGCCAGCTCAAAGACCGCAGCGGCCTCCTACGAGCAGTACTTC. Protein product: CASSKTAAASYEQYF.

This clonotype has just a few counts. The J gene is TRBJ2-2, the V gene TRBV9, with D tentatively TRBD1 (5 bases). CDR3 size: 14 residues. V was clipped by 6 bases and J by 0 bases, with 9 bases between them. Germline lookup yields CDR1 SGDLS and CDR2 YYNGEE. CDR3 protein: CASTSTANTGELFF. CDR3 bases: TGTGCCAGCACCTCGACAGCGAACACCGGGGAGCTGTTTTTT.

The V and J genes are TRBV28 and TRBJ2-5; 7 bases map to TRBD1. V trimming: 2 bases; J trimming: 5 bases; junction bases outside the gene matches: 5. The V gene's germline CDR1 is MDHEN and CDR2 SYDVKM. This CDR3 has 14 residues. CDR3 bases: TGTGCCAGCAGTTTACCGGGACAGTCGGAGACCCAGTACTTC. Translated, it gives CASSLPGQSETQYF.

Many counts were recorded for this clonotype. CDR3 loop: CASSQEGLYQETQYF. The CDR3 region has the DNA TGTGCCAGCAGCCAAGAAGGGCTGTACCAAGAGACCCAGTACTTC. The V call is TRBV3-1, the J call TRBJ2-5; no clear D gene. The CDR3 spans 15 residues. Germline V gene lookup returns CDR1 LGHDT and CDR2 YNNKEL (reference sequence). V gave up 0 bases and J gave up 0 bases, with 8 bases separating them.

This clonotype was observed at least ten times. This chain links TRBV4-2 with TRBJ2-2; 9 bases agree with TRBD1. From germline, CDR1 is LGHNA and CDR2 YNFKEQ. The CDR3 covers 15 residues. V lost 3 bases, J lost 6 bases, and 5 bases stayed unmatched. The CDR3 loop is CASSQRDREAGELFF. CDR3 sequence (DNA): TGTGCCAGCAGCCAGAGGGACAGGGAGGCCGGGGAGCTGTTTTTT.

J is TRBJ2-5 and V is TRBV9, with 7 nucleotides matching TRBD1. The germline CDR1 and CDR2 sequences are SGDLS and YYNGEE. This CDR3 has 14 residues. With V trimmed by 3 bases and J by 5 bases, 7 bases remained unmatched. CDR3 amino acids: CASSAHRGWETQYF. The CDR3 nucleotides read TGTGCCAGCAGCGCTCACAGGGGTTGGGAGACCCAGTACTTC.

This chain links TRBV3-1 with TRBJ2-5; D not certain. Between the trimmed V and J ends, which lost 3 bases and 7 bases, there was a span of 15 bases. The germline V gene has CDR1 LGHDT and CDR2 YNNKEL (reference sequence). The CDR3 loop spans 14 amino acids. In nucleotides, the CDR3 is TGTGCCAGCAGCCAGGGTGCGACCCGGGTGACCCAGTACTTC. This codes for CASSQGATRVTQYF.

This clonotype was observed at least ten times. This chain links TRBV20-1 with TRBJ2-6, with D possibly TRBD1 on 6 matching bases. Germline CDR1 and CDR2: DFQATT and SNEGSKA (reference sequence). V lost 8 bases and J 2 bases, leaving 22 bases between the germline ends. The CDR3 runs 17 residues. The CDR3 is CSSRRLNRVPGANVLTF. The CDR3 bases are TGCAGTTCGAGACGCCTGAACAGGGTTCCTGGGGCCAACGTCCTGACTTTC.

This clonotype was seen many times. The CDR3 here is CAWSTSPDRLSYEQYF. CDR3 nucleotide sequence: TGTGCCTGGAGTACCAGCCCGGACAGACTCTCCTACGAGCAGTACTTC. The chain links TRBV30 to TRBJ2-7; maybe TRBD1 (6 bases). V was cut by 2 bases and J by 0 bases, with 17 bases left in between. Germline V gives CDR1 GTSNPN, CDR2 SVGIG (reference sequence). The CDR3 has 16 residues. Drawing the rest from reference TRBV30 and TRBJ2-7, the complete variable domain is SQTIHQWPATLVQPVGSPLSLECTVEGTSNPNLYWYRQAAGRGLQLLFYSVGIGQISSEVPQNLSASRPQDRQFILSSKKLLLSDSGFYLCAWSTSPDRLSYEQYFGPGTRLTVT.

This chain links TRBV11-2 with TRBJ2-6, with 9 bases lining up with TRBD1. Trimming cost V 5 bases and J 7 bases; bases outside gene matches: 15. The CDR3 has 18 residues. The germline gives CDR1 SGHAT, CDR2 FQNNGV. The CDR3 DNA reads as TGTGCCAGCAGCACTTCACCGGGACAGGGTAATAGAGCCAACGTCCTGACTTTC. It specifies CASSTSPGQGNRANVLTF.

This clonotype has a count of ten or more. J is TRBJ2-7 and V is TRBV11-1; 9 bases are shared with TRBD1. Per germline, CDR1 SGHAT and CDR2 FQDESV (reference sequence). This CDR3 is built from 16 residues. J gave up 3 bases and V 2 bases, and 8 bases lay outside the gene matches. CDR3 residues: CASSLSGTGSNYEQYF. The CDR3 bases are TGTGCCAGCAGCTTATCCGGGACAGGGTCCAACTACGAGCAGTACTTC.

This clonotype appeared many times. This sequence joins TRBV20-1 and TRBJ2-5, with a tentative D call TRBD1 (5 bases). This CDR3 has 12 residues. The V end lost 5 bases, the J end lost 2 bases, and 9 bases lay between the germline ends. CDR1 and CDR2 from the germline V gene are DFQATT and SNEGSKA (reference sequence). The CDR3 nucleotides read TGCAGTGCTCACAGGAGACAAGAGACCCAGTACTTC. Translation gives CSAHRRQETQYF.

This clonotype was seen many times. This chain connects TRBV13 to TRBJ2-5; the D gene is possibly TRBD2 (5 bases). The CDR3 consists of 12 residues. V was trimmed by 4 bases and J by 6 bases, leaving 9 bases between them. Germline V gene sequence: CDR1 PRHDT, CDR2 FYEKMQ (reference sequence). CDR3 DNA sequence: TGTGCCAGCAGCTCAGGACTGCAGACCCAGTACTTC. This gives the protein CASSSGLQTQYF.

This clonotype was observed once. The chain links TRBV5-1 to TRBJ2-7; 11 bases agree with TRBD2. With 7 bases clipped from V and 2 bases from J, the junction kept 11 bases outside the gene matches. Per germline, CDR1 SGHRS and CDR2 YFSETQ. The CDR3 has 16 residues. The CDR3 DNA reads TGCGCCAGCTCTACTGTGACTAGCGGGACTACCTACGAGCAGTACTTC. Its protein is CASSTVTSGTTYEQYF.

This sequence joins TRBV20-1 and TRBJ1-6; D remains unclear. CDR1 is DFQATT, CDR2 SNEGSKA, per germline (reference sequence). V shed 7 bases and J shed 2 bases, with 12 bases lying between them. CDR3 length: 14 amino acids. The CDR3 DNA reads TGCAGTGTCACGGACGGACCCTATAATTCACCCCTCCACTTT. Translated, it gives CSVTDGPYNSPLHF.

This clonotype has a count of ten or more. This may come from a read error, since a much larger clone is one base off. V and J are TRBV3-1 and TRBJ1-1, with a possible D match to TRBD1 (5 bases). This CDR3 spans 12 amino acids. CDR1 and CDR2 (germline): LGHDT, YNNKEL (reference sequence). V was clipped by 3 bases and J by 4 bases, with 6 bases between them. CDR3 in DNA: TGTGCCAGCAGCCATAGGGGCACTGAAGCTTTCTTT. It yields the protein CASSHRGTEAFF.

V gene TRBV6-1 combines with J gene TRBJ1-2; D is unclear. The CDR3 contains 14 residues. CDR1 MNHNS and CDR2 SASEGT come from the germline V gene. V lost 2 bases, J lost 4 bases, and 11 bases lay in between. CDR3 coding DNA: TGTGCCAGCAGTGAATATGAGGTATTCTATGGCTACACCTTC. This translates into CASSEYEVFYGYTF.

This clonotype was observed many times. The V gene is TRBV6-1, the J gene TRBJ1-1; D is undetermined. CDR1 and CDR2 from the germline V gene are MNHNS and SASEGT. The CDR3 extends over 14 amino acids. The V gene lost 5 bases and the J gene lost 1 base, with 11 bases spanning the gap. The DNA for the CDR3 is TGTGCCAGCAGTCCAACCAGAACGAACACTGAAGCTTTCTTT. The encoded protein is CASSPTRTNTEAFF.

In its sample, this clonotype was seen many times. This chain joins TRBV11-2 and TRBJ1-1; D is possibly TRBD1 (5 bases). Germline V CDR1 and CDR2: SGHAT, FQNNGV. The V end lost 0 bases, the J end lost 5 bases, and 7 bases lay between the germline ends. This CDR3 is 13 amino acids long. CDR3: CASSLDRQTEAFF. CDR3 in DNA: TGTGCCAGCAGCTTAGATCGACAGACTGAAGCTTTCTTT.

This clonotype showed up many times. The J gene is TRBJ1-6, the V gene TRBV5-6; no reliable D call. CDR1 and CDR2 from the germline V gene are SGHDT and YYEEEE. Trimming took 4 bases from V and 7 from J, leaving 12 bases between them. This CDR3 is built from 14 residues. The CDR3 coding sequence is TGTGCCAGCAGCGATCCGTGGCCCAATTCACCCCTCCACTTT. It yields the protein CASSDPWPNSPLHF.

The sample holds many counts of this clonotype. The chain joins TRBV27 to TRBJ1-2, with 8 nucleotides matching TRBD1. Germline values: CDR1 MNHEY, CDR2 SMNVEV (reference sequence). The V segment lost 0 bases and the J segment 5 bases; nucleotides outside the gene matches: 5. The CDR3 runs 15 residues. The CDR3, as DNA: TGTGCCAGCAGTTTATCGGGGACAGGTTCTTATGGCTACACCTTC. Its protein is CASSLSGTGSYGYTF.

This clonotype was recorded a few times. The V and J genes are TRBV4-1 and TRBJ1-5; D ambiguous. Germline loops: CDR1 MGHRA, CDR2 YSYEKL. With 1 base removed from V and 9 bases from J, the gap between germline ends came to 16 bases. This CDR3 spans 15 amino acids. The CDR3 spells CASSQVATGVWPQHF. The CDR3 DNA reads TGCGCCAGCAGCCAAGTGGCAACGGGAGTTTGGCCCCAGCATTTT.

This clonotype was detected many times. This rearrangement joins TRBV28 to TRBJ1-1; D uncertain. The CDR3 loop spans 16 amino acids. Germline loops: CDR1 MDHEN, CDR2 SYDVKM. V was trimmed by 6 bases and J by 1 base, leaving 18 bases between them. CDR3 sequence reads: CASRTLRRFGNTEAFF. The CDR3 DNA reads as TGTGCCAGCAGGACACTACGACGGTTCGGGAACACTGAAGCTTTCTTT.

This clonotype was counted ten times or more. The rearrangement joins TRBV7-9 to TRBJ2-5, with D perhaps matching TRBD2 (6 bases). Looked up from germline, CDR1 is SEHNR and CDR2 is FQNEAQ (reference sequence). The ends were cut back, 2 bases at V and 0 bases at J, with 13 bases in the middle. This CDR3 has 16 amino acids. The CDR3 DNA reads as TGTGCCAGCAGCTTAATACCGGGACTTTACCAAGAGACCCAGTACTTC. Amino acid sequence: CASSLIPGLYQETQYF.